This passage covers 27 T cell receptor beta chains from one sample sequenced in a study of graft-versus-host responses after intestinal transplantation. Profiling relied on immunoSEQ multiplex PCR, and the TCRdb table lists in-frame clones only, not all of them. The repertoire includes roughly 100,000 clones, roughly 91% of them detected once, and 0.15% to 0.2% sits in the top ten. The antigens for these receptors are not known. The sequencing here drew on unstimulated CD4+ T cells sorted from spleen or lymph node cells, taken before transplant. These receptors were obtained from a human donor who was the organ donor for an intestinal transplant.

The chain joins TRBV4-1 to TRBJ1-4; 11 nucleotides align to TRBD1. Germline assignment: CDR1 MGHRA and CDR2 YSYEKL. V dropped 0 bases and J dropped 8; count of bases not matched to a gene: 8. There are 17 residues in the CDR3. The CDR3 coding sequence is TGCGCCAGCAGCCAAGATCTTTCCGGGACAGGGGGAGAAAAACTGTTTTTT. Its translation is CASSQDLSGTGGEKLFF.

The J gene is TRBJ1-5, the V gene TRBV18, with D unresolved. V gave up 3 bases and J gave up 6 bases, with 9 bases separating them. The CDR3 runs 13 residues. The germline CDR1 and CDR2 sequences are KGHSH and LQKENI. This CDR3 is CASSPNERQPQHF. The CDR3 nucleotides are TGTGCCAGCTCACCCAATGAGCGTCAGCCCCAGCATTTT.

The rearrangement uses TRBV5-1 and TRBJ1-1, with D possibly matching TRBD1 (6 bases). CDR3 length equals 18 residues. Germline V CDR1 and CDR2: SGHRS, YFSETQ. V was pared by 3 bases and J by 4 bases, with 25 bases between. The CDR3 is CASSSARPDSSRGTEAFF. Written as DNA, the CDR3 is TGCGCCAGCAGCTCCGCGCGCCCGGACAGCTCGAGGGGCACTGAAGCTTTCTTT.

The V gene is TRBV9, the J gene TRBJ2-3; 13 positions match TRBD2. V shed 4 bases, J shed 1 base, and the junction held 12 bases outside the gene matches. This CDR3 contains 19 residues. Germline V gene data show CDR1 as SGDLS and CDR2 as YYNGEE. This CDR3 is CASSLRLAGGLLGTDTQYF. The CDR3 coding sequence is TGTGCCAGCAGCCTTCGACTAGCGGGGGGCCTTTTAGGCACAGATACGCAGTATTTT.

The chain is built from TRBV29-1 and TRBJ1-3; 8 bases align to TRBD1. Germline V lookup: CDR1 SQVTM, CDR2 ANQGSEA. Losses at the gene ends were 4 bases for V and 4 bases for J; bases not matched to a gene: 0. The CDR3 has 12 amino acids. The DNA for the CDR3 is TGCAGCGTTGCAGGGGGCGGAAACACCATATATTTT. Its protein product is CSVAGGGNTIYF.

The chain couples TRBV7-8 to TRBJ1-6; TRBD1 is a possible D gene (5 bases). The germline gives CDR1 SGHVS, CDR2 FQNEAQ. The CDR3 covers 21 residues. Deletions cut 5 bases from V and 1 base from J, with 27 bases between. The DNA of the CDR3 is TGTGCCAGCAGCCCCCGGGGGGTCCAAGGAAGAGGTGGTTCCTATAATTCACCCCTCCACTTT. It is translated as CASSPRGVQGRGGSYNSPLHF.

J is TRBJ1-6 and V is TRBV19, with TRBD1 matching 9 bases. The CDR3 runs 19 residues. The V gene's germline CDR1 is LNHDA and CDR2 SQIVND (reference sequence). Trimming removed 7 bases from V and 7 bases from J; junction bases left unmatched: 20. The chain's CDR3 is CASKVRNRDRESRNSPLHF. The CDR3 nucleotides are TGTGCCAGTAAAGTTCGTAACAGGGACAGGGAGAGTCGGAATTCACCCCTCCACTTT.

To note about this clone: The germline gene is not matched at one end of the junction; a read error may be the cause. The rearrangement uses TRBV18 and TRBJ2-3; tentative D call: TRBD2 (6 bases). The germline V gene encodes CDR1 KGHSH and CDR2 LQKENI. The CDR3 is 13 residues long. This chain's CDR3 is CASSPTSRDTQYF. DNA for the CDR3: TGTGCCAGCTCACCTACTAGCAGAGATACGCAGTATTTT.

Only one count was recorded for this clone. The CDR3 sequence: CASSLGTVHTDTQYF. For the CDR3, the DNA is TGCGCCAGCAGCTTGGGGACAGTACACACAGATACGCAGTATTTT. The rearrangement links TRBV5-1 to TRBJ2-3; tentatively, D is TRBD1 (6 bases). V lost 0 bases and J lost 2, with 10 bases in between. This CDR3 comprises 15 residues. Germline lookup yields CDR1 SGHRS and CDR2 YFSETQ. Full variable domain (missing parts from reference TRBV5-1 and TRBJ2-3): KAGVTQTPRYLIKTRGQQVTLSCSPISGHRSVSWYQQTPGQGLQFLFEYFSETQRNKGNFPGRFSGRQFSNSRSEMNVSTLELGDSALYLCASSLGTVHTDTQYFGPGTRLTVL.

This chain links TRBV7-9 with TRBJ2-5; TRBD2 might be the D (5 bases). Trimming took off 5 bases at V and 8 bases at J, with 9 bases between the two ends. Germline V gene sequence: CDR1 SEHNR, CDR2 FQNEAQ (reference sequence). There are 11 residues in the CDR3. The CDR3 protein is CASSHGGTQYF. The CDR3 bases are TGTGCCAGCAGCCACGGAGGTACCCAGTACTTC.

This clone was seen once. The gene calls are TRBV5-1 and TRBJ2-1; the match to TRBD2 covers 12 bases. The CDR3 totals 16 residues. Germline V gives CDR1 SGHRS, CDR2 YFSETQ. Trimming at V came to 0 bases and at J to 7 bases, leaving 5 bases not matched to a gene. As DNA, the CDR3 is TGCGCCAGCAGCTTGGCTCCTAGCGGGGGGGGAAATGAGCAGTTCTTC. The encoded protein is CASSLAPSGGGNEQFF.

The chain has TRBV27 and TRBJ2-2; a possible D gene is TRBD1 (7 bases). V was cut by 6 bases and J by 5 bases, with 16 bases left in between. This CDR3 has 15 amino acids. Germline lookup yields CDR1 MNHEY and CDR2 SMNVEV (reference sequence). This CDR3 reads CASSPQGGKTGELFF. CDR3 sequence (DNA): TGTGCCAGCAGCCCGCAGGGGGGAAAGACCGGGGAGCTGTTTTTT.

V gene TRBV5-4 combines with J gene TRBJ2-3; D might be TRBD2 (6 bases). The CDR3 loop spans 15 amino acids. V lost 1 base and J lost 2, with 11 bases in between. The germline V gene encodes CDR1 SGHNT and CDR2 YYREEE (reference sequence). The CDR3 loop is CASSLSSGTTDTQYF. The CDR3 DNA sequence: TGTGCCAGCAGCTTGAGTAGCGGCACCACAGATACGCAGTATTTT. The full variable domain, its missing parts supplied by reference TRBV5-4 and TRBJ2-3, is ETGVTQSPTHLIKTRGQQVTLRCSSQSGHNTVSWYQQALGQGPQFIFQYYREEENGRGNFPPRFSGLQFPNYSSELNVNALELDDSALYLCASSLSSGTTDTQYFGPGTRLTVL.

The CDR3 is CASSLKGQPYEQYF. The CDR3 DNA reads TGTGCCAGCAGTTTAAAGGGACAGCCCTACGAGCAGTACTTC. The chain combines TRBV27 with TRBJ2-7; TRBD1 matches 7 bases. In germline, CDR1 is MNHEY, CDR2 SMNVEV (reference sequence). V lost 2 bases and J lost 2; bases outside the gene matches: 3. The CDR3 is 14 residues long.

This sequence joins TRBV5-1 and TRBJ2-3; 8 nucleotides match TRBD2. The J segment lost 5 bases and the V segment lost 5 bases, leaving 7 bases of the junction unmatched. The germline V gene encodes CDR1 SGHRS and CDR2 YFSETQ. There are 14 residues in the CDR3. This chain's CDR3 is CASRPAGGQDTQYF. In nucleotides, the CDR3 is TGCGCCAGCAGGCCGGCGGGGGGCCAAGATACGCAGTATTTT.

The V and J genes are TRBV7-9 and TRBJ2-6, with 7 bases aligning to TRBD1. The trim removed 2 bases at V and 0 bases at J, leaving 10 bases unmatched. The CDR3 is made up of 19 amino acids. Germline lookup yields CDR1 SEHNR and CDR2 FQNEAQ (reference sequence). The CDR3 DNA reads TGTGCCAGCAGCTTATCAGGAGGACAGGTACTCTCTGGGGCCAACGTCCTGACTTTC. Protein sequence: CASSLSGGQVLSGANVLTF.

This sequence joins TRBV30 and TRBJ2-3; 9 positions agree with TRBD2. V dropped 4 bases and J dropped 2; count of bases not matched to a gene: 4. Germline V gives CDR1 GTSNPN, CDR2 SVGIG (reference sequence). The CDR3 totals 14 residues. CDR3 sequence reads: CAWNPGLATDTQYF. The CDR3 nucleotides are TGTGCCTGGAATCCGGGACTAGCCACAGATACGCAGTATTTT.

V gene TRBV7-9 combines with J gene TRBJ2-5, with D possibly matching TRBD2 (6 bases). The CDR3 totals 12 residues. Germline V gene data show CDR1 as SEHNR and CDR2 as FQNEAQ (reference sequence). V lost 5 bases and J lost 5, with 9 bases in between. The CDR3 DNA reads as TGTGCCAGCAGCCGTGGAGGGGAGACCCAGTACTTC. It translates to CASSRGGETQYF.

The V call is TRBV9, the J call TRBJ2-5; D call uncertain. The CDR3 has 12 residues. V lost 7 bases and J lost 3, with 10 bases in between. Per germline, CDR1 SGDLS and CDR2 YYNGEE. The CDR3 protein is CASSTQEETQYF. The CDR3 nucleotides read TGTGCCAGCTCGACACAAGAAGAGACCCAGTACTTC. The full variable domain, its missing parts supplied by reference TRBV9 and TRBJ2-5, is DSGVTQTPKHLITATGQRVTLRCSPRSGDLSVYWYQQSLDQGLQFLIQYYNGEERAKGNILERFSAQQFPDLHSELNLSSLELGDSALYFCASSTQEETQYFGPGTRLLVL.

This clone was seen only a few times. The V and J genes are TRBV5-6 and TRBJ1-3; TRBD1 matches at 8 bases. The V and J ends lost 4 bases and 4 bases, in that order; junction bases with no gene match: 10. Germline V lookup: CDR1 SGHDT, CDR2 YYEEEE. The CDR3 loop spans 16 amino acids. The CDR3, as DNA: TGTGCCAGCAGCCCCGACAGGGGACCGTGGGGAAACACCATATATTTT. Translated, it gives CASSPDRGPWGNTIYF. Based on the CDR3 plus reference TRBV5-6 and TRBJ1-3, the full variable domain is DAGVTQSPTHLIKTRGQQVTLRCSPKSGHDTVSWYQQALGQGPQFIFQYYEEEERQRGNFPDRFSGHQFPNYSSELNVNALLLGDSALYLCASSPDRGPWGNTIYFGEGSWLTVV.

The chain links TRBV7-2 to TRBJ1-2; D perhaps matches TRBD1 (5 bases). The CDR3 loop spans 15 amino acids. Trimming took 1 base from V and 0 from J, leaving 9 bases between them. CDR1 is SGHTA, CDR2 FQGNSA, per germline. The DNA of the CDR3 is TGTGCCAGCAGCTTAGGGGAGGGACCTAACTATGGCTACACCTTC. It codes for CASSLGEGPNYGYTF.

In DNA form, the CDR3 reads TGTGCCAGCAGCCCCACCCTGACAGGGGGCACTGAAGCTTTCTTT. As protein: CASSPTLTGGTEAFF. This rearrangement joins TRBV11-2 to TRBJ1-1; 9 positions agree with TRBD1. The trim removed 5 bases at V and 4 bases at J, leaving 8 bases unmatched. The CDR3 runs to 15 residues. Germline assignment: CDR1 SGHAT and CDR2 FQNNGV.

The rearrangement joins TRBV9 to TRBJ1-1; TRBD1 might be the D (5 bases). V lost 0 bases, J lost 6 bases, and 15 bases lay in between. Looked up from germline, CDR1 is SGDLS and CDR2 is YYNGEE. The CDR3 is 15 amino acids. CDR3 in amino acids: CASSVAGGSVSEAFF. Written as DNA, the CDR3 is TGTGCCAGCAGCGTAGCGGGGGGGAGCGTCTCTGAAGCTTTCTTT.

Here the CDR3 DNA reads TGCAGCGTCGAGCGGGGAAGCTATGGCTACACCTTC. Its translation: CSVERGSYGYTF. This chain connects TRBV29-1 to TRBJ1-2; D uncertain. The CDR3 contains 12 residues. Trimming removed 6 bases at V and 4 bases at J, with 12 bases between. Looked up from germline, CDR1 is SQVTM and CDR2 is ANQGSEA.

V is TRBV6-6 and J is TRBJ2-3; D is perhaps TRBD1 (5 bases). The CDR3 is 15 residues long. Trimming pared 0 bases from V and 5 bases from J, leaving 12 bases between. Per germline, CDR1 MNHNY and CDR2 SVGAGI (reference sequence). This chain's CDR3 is CASSYSRGRGDTQYF. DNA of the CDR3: TGTGCCAGCAGTTACTCTAGGGGTAGGGGAGATACGCAGTATTTT.

CDR3 nucleotides: TGTGCCAGCAGAAGGACTAGCGGGGCGATGTACAATGAGCAGTTCTTC. It is translated as CASRRTSGAMYNEQFF. V usage is TRBV21-1 and J usage is TRBJ2-1; the D call of TRBD2 is as the table states it, not checked on the DNA. TRBV21-1 is flagged as a pseudogene. This CDR3 has 16 residues.

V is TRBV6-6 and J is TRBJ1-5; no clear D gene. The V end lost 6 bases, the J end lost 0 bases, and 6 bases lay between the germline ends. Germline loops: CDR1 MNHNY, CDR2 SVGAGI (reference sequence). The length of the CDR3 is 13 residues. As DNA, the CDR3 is TGTGCCAGCAGCGTTTATAGCAATCAGCCCCAGCATTTT. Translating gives CASSVYSNQPQHF.